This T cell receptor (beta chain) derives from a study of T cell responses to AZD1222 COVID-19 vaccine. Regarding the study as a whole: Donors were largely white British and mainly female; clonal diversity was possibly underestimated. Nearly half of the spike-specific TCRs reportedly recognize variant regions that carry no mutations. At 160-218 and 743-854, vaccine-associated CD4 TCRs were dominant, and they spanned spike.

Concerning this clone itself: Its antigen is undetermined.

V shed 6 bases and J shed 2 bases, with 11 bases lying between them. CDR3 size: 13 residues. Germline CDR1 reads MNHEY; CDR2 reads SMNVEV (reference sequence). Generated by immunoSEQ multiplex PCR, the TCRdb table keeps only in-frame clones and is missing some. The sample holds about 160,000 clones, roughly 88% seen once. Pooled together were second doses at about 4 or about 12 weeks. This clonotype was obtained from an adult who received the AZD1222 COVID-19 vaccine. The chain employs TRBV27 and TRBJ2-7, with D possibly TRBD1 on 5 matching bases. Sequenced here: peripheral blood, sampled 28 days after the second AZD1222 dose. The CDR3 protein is CASRSPGTYEQYF. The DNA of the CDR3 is TGTGCCAGCAGGTCCCCAGGGACCTACGAGCAGTACTTC.